The 32 T cell receptor beta chains presented below share a single source sample, sequenced in a study of CD8 T cells in ankylosing spondylitis. Which antigens these TCRs recognize remains unknown. Each CDR3 protein is one row after TCRdb ran MiXCR on the 5' RACE reads. The sample contains some 220,000 distinct CDR3 sequences, more than 5.5% of which appear only once. General study points: Blood of patients with ankylosing spondylitis appeared to be characterized by a TCR beta motif of eight highly homologous variants.

Sequencing used blood, either unsorted or a sorted T cell fraction (not recorded which). Receptors were obtained from a male donor with ankylosing spondylitis.

The chain joins TRBV12-5 to TRBJ1-5; D not certain. The V end lost 6 bases, the J end lost 3 bases, and 9 bases lay between the germline ends. Germline V CDR1 and CDR2: LGHNT, FRNRAP. There are 13 residues in the CDR3. CDR3 loop: CASGTGLNQPQHF. The CDR3, as DNA: TGTGCTAGTGGGACGGGTCTCAATCAGCCCCAGCATTTT. The variable domain in full, completed from reference TRBV12-5 and TRBJ1-5, reads DARVTQTPRHKVTEMGQEVTMRCQPILGHNTVFWYRQTMMQGLELLAYFRNRAPLDDSGMPKDRFSAEMPDATLATLKIQPSEPRDSAVYFCASGTGLNQPQHFGDGTRLSIL.

Ten or more counts support this clonotype. The V and J genes are TRBV7-2 and TRBJ1-2; D remains unclear. Trimming took off 0 bases at V and 2 bases at J, with 10 bases between the two ends. The CDR3 length is 15 residues. CDR1 is SGHTA and CDR2 is FQGNSA in the germline V gene. CDR3 nucleotide sequence: TGTGCCAGCAGCTTAGCAGTGAACTACAACTATGGCTACACCTTC. It yields the protein CASSLAVNYNYGYTF.

The sample holds a few counts of this clonotype. The chain combines TRBV6-1 with TRBJ2-7; 7 bases are shared with TRBD2. The CDR3 totals 15 residues. Germline V gene lookup returns CDR1 MNHNS and CDR2 SASEGT. The V gene end was trimmed by 6 bases and the J gene end by 4 bases; junction bases not matched to a gene: 12. CDR3 DNA: TGTGCCAGCAGCTCCCCCGGGGCTAGCGGATACGAGCAGTACTTC. It codes for CASSSPGASGYEQYF.

This clonotype was observed at least ten times. The chain has TRBV7-9 and TRBJ2-1; TRBD2 matches 10 bases. V was pared by 6 bases and J by 5 bases, with 7 bases of the junction left unmatched. The germline V gene encodes CDR1 SEHNR and CDR2 FQNEAQ (reference sequence). CDR3 size: 15 residues. CDR3 in DNA: TGTGCCAGCAGTAGAACTAGCGGGAATGACAATGAGCAGTTCTTC. This sequence encodes CASSRTSGNDNEQFF. The full variable domain, rest sourced from reference TRBV7-9 and TRBJ2-1, is DTGVSQNPRHKITKRGQNVTFRCDPISEHNRLYWYRQTLGQGPEFLTYFQNEAQLEKSRLLSDRFSAERPKGSFSTLEIQRTEQGDSAMYLCASSRTSGNDNEQFFGPGTRLTVL.

V gene TRBV7-9 combines with J gene TRBJ1-1, with D uncertain. The CDR3 is made up of 14 amino acids. Germline-derived CDR1 and CDR2 are SEHNR and FQNEAQ (reference sequence). V shed 7 bases and J shed 1 base, with 13 bases lying between them. The CDR3 loop is CASTRAHTNTEAFF. The DNA of the CDR3 is TGTGCCAGCACCCGGGCCCACACGAACACTGAAGCTTTCTTT.

This clonotype was counted at least ten times. The CDR3 nucleotides read TGTGCCAGCAGCGCCCGACAGGGGGGAAATGAAAAACTGTTTTTT. It encodes CASSARQGGNEKLFF. The chain carries TRBV7-2 and TRBJ1-4, with TRBD1 identical over 9 bases. V was pared by 5 bases and J by 5 bases, with 6 bases of the junction left unmatched. Germline CDR1 and CDR2: SGHTA and FQGNSA. The CDR3 covers 15 residues.

This clonotype was detected ten times or more. The rearrangement links TRBV7-9 to TRBJ2-5, with D possibly matching TRBD1 (6 bases). CDR1 SEHNR and CDR2 FQNEAQ come from the germline V gene (reference sequence). V was pared by 5 bases and J by 0 bases, with 7 bases between. This CDR3 region has 13 residues. The CDR3 protein is CASSRDNQETQYF. The CDR3 bases are TGTGCCAGCAGCCGGGACAACCAAGAGACCCAGTACTTC. Drawing the rest from reference TRBV7-9 and TRBJ2-5, the complete variable domain is DTGVSQNPRHKITKRGQNVTFRCDPISEHNRLYWYRQTLGQGPEFLTYFQNEAQLEKSRLLSDRFSAERPKGSFSTLEIQRTEQGDSAMYLCASSRDNQETQYFGPGTRLLVL.

This clonotype came up a few times. This chain connects TRBV10-3 to TRBJ1-2; tentatively, D is TRBD1 (6 bases). Germline values: CDR1 ENHRY, CDR2 SYGVKD. The CDR3 totals 14 residues. Trimming took off 0 bases at V and 4 bases at J, with 9 bases between the two ends. This CDR3 is CAISESQGGYGYTF. In DNA form, the CDR3 reads TGTGCCATCAGTGAGTCACAGGGCGGCTATGGCTACACCTTC.

This clonotype came up many times. The rearrangement links TRBV3-1 to TRBJ2-3, with unresolved D. Germline values: CDR1 LGHDT, CDR2 YNNKEL (reference sequence). This CDR3 is 13 amino acids long. V lost 1 base and J 6 bases, leaving 8 bases between the germline ends. The CDR3 spells CASSQGMPDTQYF. The CDR3 DNA follows: TGTGCCAGCAGCCAAGGAATGCCCGATACGCAGTATTTT.

This clonotype appeared many times. CDR3 sequence reads: CASREMTGPGELFF. The CDR3 DNA reads TGTGCCAGCAGAGAGATGACAGGGCCCGGGGAGCTGTTTTTT. This chain links TRBV2 with TRBJ2-2; 7 bases map to TRBD1. V trimming: 6 bases; J trimming: 6 bases; junction bases outside the gene matches: 7. Germline V gives CDR1 SNHLY, CDR2 FYNNEI. This CDR3 region has 14 residues.

This clonotype was seen a handful of times. J is TRBJ2-7 and V is TRBV20-1, with D tentatively TRBD1 or TRBD2 (5 bases each). The CDR3 is made up of 11 amino acids. V was pared by 6 bases and J by 2 bases, with 8 bases between. The germline V gene has CDR1 DFQATT and CDR2 SNEGSKA (reference sequence). CDR3 nucleotide sequence: TGCAGTGCCCGGGACCCCTACGAGCAGTACTTC. Its translation: CSARDPYEQYF.

This clonotype was observed many times. The V and J genes are TRBV20-1 and TRBJ1-1; no clear D gene. This CDR3 has 13 amino acids. V was trimmed by 0 bases and J by 11 bases, leaving 16 bases between them. Germline V lookup: CDR1 DFQATT, CDR2 SNEGSKA (reference sequence). This chain's CDR3 is CSAREGTQNLAFF. CDR3 coding DNA: TGCAGTGCTAGAGAGGGCACTCAGAATTTGGCTTTCTTT.

This clonotype was seen only a few times. A much bigger clone sits one base away, suggesting this may be a read error. The chain employs TRBV29-1 and TRBJ1-1; D perhaps matches TRBD1 (5 bases). Germline CDR1 and CDR2: SQVTM and ANQGSEA. V lost 3 bases, J lost 3 bases, and 5 bases lay in between. CDR3 size: 11 residues. The CDR3 nucleotides read TGCAGCGTTGACAGGGACACTGAAGCTTTCTTT. It translates to CSVDRDTEAFF.

The chain combines TRBV3-1 with TRBJ1-1, with D tentatively TRBD1 (5 bases). CDR3 length: 16 residues. The V and J ends lost 0 bases and 2 bases respectively, with 13 bases between them. Germline V lookup: CDR1 LGHDT, CDR2 YNNKEL (reference sequence). CDR3 loop: CASSQDLGGANTEAFF. CDR3 nucleotide sequence: TGTGCCAGCAGCCAAGATCTAGGAGGGGCTAACACTGAAGCTTTCTTT.

This clonotype was seen repeatedly, ten times or more. This rearrangement joins TRBV11-2 to TRBJ2-1; 10 positions agree with TRBD2. CDR1 and CDR2 from the germline V gene are SGHAT and FQNNGV. The CDR3 loop spans 16 amino acids. With V trimmed by 5 bases and J by 4 bases, 8 bases remained unmatched. The CDR3 here is CASSGALAGVYNEQFF. The CDR3 nucleotides read TGTGCCAGCAGCGGAGCCCTAGCGGGGGTTTACAATGAGCAGTTCTTC.

This clonotype has more than one count but fewer than ten. This rearrangement joins TRBV5-5 to TRBJ1-3; possible D gene TRBD1, 5 bases. The CDR3 consists of 15 residues. The V end lost 4 bases, the J end lost 0 bases, and 11 bases lay between the germline ends. In germline, CDR1 is SGHKS, CDR2 YYEKEE (reference sequence). In nucleotides, the CDR3 is TGTGCCAGCAGCCTTGGAAGGGGCTCTGGAAACACCATATATTTT. It translates to CASSLGRGSGNTIYF.

This clonotype was observed many times. The chain employs TRBV27 and TRBJ1-2; the D gene is possibly TRBD1 (6 bases). CDR3 length: 15 amino acids. Between the trimmed V and J ends, which lost 4 bases and 2 bases, there was a span of 14 bases. CDR1 MNHEY and CDR2 SMNVEV come from the germline V gene (reference sequence). In DNA form, the CDR3 reads TGTGCCAGCAGTTCCTCTGGGACACCAAACTATGGCTACACCTTC. Its translation: CASSSSGTPNYGYTF.

This clonotype was counted at least ten times. This sequence joins TRBV27 and TRBJ2-2; possible D gene TRBD2, 6 bases. Germline V gene data show CDR1 as MNHEY and CDR2 as SMNVEV (reference sequence). This CDR3 is built from 18 residues. V was cut by 8 bases and J by 0 bases, with 22 bases left in between. Here the CDR3 reads CASRRRGISPSNTGELFF. DNA of the CDR3: TGTGCCAGCCGGCGGCGGGGCATCTCACCATCGAACACCGGGGAGCTGTTTTTT.

The rearrangement joins TRBV7-8 to TRBJ2-4; D remains ambiguous. The CDR3 covers 17 residues. Trimming shortened V by 3 bases and J by 1 base, and 16 bases separated the two germline ends. Germline V lookup: CDR1 SGHVS, CDR2 FQNEAQ. The CDR3 sequence: CASSFSTEVRAKNIQYF. The CDR3 nucleotides are TGTGCCAGCAGCTTCTCAACAGAGGTGCGGGCCAAAAACATTCAGTACTTC.

This clonotype was detected many times. V usage is TRBV6-1 and J usage is TRBJ2-3, with D unclear. V was trimmed by 4 bases and J by 4 bases, leaving 6 bases between them. From germline, CDR1 is MNHNS and CDR2 SASEGT. This CDR3 spans 12 amino acids. The CDR3 DNA follows: TGTGCCAGCAGTGGACGGGCAGATACGCAGTATTTT. This codes for CASSGRADTQYF.

The V and J genes are TRBV11-1 and TRBJ2-7; a weak D match, TRBD2 (5 bases). Germline V gene data show CDR1 as SGHAT and CDR2 as FQDESV (reference sequence). The CDR3 is made up of 11 amino acids. Trimming took off 5 bases at V and 5 bases at J, with 7 bases between the two ends. CDR3 residues: CASSQTNEQYF. CDR3 nucleotide sequence: TGTGCCAGCAGCCAGACTAACGAGCAGTACTTC.

The rearrangement joins TRBV9 to TRBJ2-7; a possible D gene is TRBD1 (5 bases). The CDR3 is 12 residues long. Trimming pared 3 bases from V and 6 bases from J, leaving 10 bases between. Looked up from germline, CDR1 is SGDLS and CDR2 is YYNGEE. Here the CDR3 DNA reads TGTGCCAGCAGCGGACAGTCCGTCGAGCAGTACTTC. Translating gives CASSGQSVEQYF.

The rearrangement links TRBV15 to TRBJ2-1, with D maybe TRBD1 (6 bases). Trimming removed 8 bases from V and 4 bases from J, with 21 bases in between. Germline values: CDR1 LNHNV, CDR2 YYDKDF (reference sequence). The CDR3 covers 16 residues. CDR3 DNA: TGTGCCACCTCACAACATTTGGGGGCCCTTTACAATGAGCAGTTCTTC. This sequence encodes CATSQHLGALYNEQFF.

This clonotype was seen repeatedly, ten times or more. CDR3 amino acids: CASSQVPGKNEKLFF. The DNA for the CDR3 is TGCGCCAGCAGCCAAGTCCCGGGGAAAAATGAAAAACTGTTTTTT. This rearrangement joins TRBV4-3 to TRBJ1-4, with D unresolved. V was trimmed by 1 base and J by 5 bases, leaving 11 bases between them. The CDR3 loop spans 15 amino acids. Germline V gene sequence: CDR1 LGHNA, CDR2 YSLEER.

This clonotype was seen at least ten times. The chain recombines TRBV27 with TRBJ1-1; D is unclear. Germline V lookup: CDR1 MNHEY, CDR2 SMNVEV (reference sequence). This CDR3 comprises 11 residues. V lost 6 bases and J 5 bases, leaving 7 bases between the germline ends. The CDR3 region has the DNA TGTGCCAGCAGCCGAGGGACTGAAGCTTTCTTT. Protein sequence: CASSRGTEAFF.

The V and J genes are TRBV5-1 and TRBJ1-6; D uncertain. CDR1 is SGHRS and CDR2 is YFSETQ in the germline V gene. Between the trimmed V and J ends, which lost 0 bases and 8 bases, there was a span of 12 bases. This CDR3 has 15 residues. CDR3 in DNA: TGCGCCAGCAGCTTGGGGGCTGTCTTGTATTCACCCCTCCACTTT. Its protein is CASSLGAVLYSPLHF.

The CDR3 region is CASSPLGGASNEQFF. In DNA form, the CDR3 reads TGCGCCAGCAGCCCTCTAGGGGGGGCCTCCAATGAGCAGTTCTTC. The rearrangement joins TRBV4-3 to TRBJ2-1; D possibly corresponds to TRBD2 (7 bases). Trimming removed 4 bases at V and 6 bases at J, with 16 bases between. CDR1 is LGHNA, CDR2 YSLEER, per germline. The CDR3 covers 15 residues.

This sequence joins TRBV25-1 and TRBJ2-7; D possibly matches TRBD1 or TRBD2 (5 bases each). Trimming pared 4 bases from V and 0 bases from J, leaving 28 bases between. In germline, CDR1 is MGHDK, CDR2 SYGVNS. There are 20 residues in the CDR3. CDR3 residues: CASSALSLPPGPTSSYEQYF. Written as DNA, the CDR3 is TGTGCCAGCAGTGCCCTATCTCTACCCCCGGGGCCCACAAGCTCCTACGAGCAGTACTTC.

A few counts support this clonotype. V and J are TRBV11-2 and TRBJ2-5, with D possibly called TRBD1 or TRBD2 (6 bases each). The CDR3 runs 14 residues. Germline CDR1 and CDR2: SGHAT and FQNNGV. The V end was cut by 5 bases, the J end by 5 bases, with 15 bases between. CDR3 loop: CASSRRGPVETQYF. DNA for the CDR3: TGTGCCAGCAGCCGCCGGGGGCCTGTGGAGACCCAGTACTTC.

Ten or more counts support this clonotype. V gene TRBV4-3 combines with J gene TRBJ1-2; 8 bases line up with TRBD1. The J segment lost 4 bases and the V segment lost 4 bases, leaving 2 bases of the junction unmatched. The CDR3 contains 13 residues. CDR1 and CDR2 (germline): LGHNA, YSLEER. The CDR3 here is CASSPDRGYGYTF. The CDR3 nucleotides are TGCGCCAGCAGCCCCGACAGGGGCTATGGCTACACCTTC.

This chain uses TRBV6-1 with TRBJ2-6; the D gene could be TRBD1 or TRBD2 (6 bases each). V lost 1 base and J 0 bases, leaving 19 bases between the germline ends. This CDR3 has 20 amino acids. Looked up from germline, CDR1 is MNHNS and CDR2 is SASEGT. The CDR3, as DNA: TGTGCCAGCAGTGAAGACGAGGGGGGCCAAAATCTCTCTGGGGCCAACGTCCTGACTTTC. It specifies CASSEDEGGQNLSGANVLTF.

This clonotype was seen many times. The chain combines TRBV20-1 with TRBJ2-7; D may be TRBD1 or TRBD2 (5 bases each). The CDR3 covers 11 residues. Germline V lookup: CDR1 DFQATT, CDR2 SNEGSKA (reference sequence). V was pared by 3 bases and J by 2 bases, with 5 bases between. The chain's CDR3 is CSARGAYEQYF. The CDR3 DNA reads as TGCAGTGCTAGGGGGGCCTACGAGCAGTACTTC.